The 23 T cell receptor beta chains given below trace back to one sample, sequenced in a study of blood T cell repertoires in COVID-19. Repertoires were generated with immunoSEQ multiplex PCR, while TCRdb's copy carries only in-frame clones and drops some. The sample lists 150,000 to 250,000 clones, roughly four fifths occurring once. Specimen: PBMCs or T cells enriched from blood (not recorded which). These receptors were obtained from a man aged 40-49 years who had recovered from COVID-19.

V is TRBV7-9 and J is TRBJ1-1; D perhaps matches TRBD1 (5 bases). Germline V CDR1 and CDR2: SEHNR, FQNEAQ (reference sequence). The V gene lost 5 bases and the J gene lost 3 bases, with 16 bases spanning the gap. This CDR3 region has 15 residues. CDR3 residues: CASSPLGGRDTEAFF. In DNA, the CDR3 is TGTGCCAGCAGCCCTCTCGGGGGGAGGGACACTGAAGCTTTCTTT.

The J gene is TRBJ2-3, the V gene TRBV4-1; 9 positions agree with TRBD2. V shed 3 bases and J 2 bases; nucleotides not matched to a gene: 6. Germline V CDR1 and CDR2: MGHRA, YSYEKL. The CDR3 is 16 residues long. For the CDR3, the DNA is TGCGCCAGCAGCCATTCTGTAGCGGGAGCCACAGATACGCAGTATTTT. This encodes CASSHSVAGATDTQYF.

The rearrangement links TRBV5-1 to TRBJ2-1, with TRBD2 identical over 7 bases. Germline values: CDR1 SGHRS, CDR2 YFSETQ. The CDR3 runs to 11 residues. Trimming removed 7 bases from V and 10 bases from J; junction bases left unmatched: 5. CDR3 in DNA: TGCGCCAGCTTTACAGCGGGAGAGCAGTTCTTC. Translation gives CASFTAGEQFF. The complete variable domain, with remaining parts taken from reference TRBV5-1 and TRBJ2-1, reads KAGVTQTPRYLIKTRGQQVTLSCSPISGHRSVSWYQQTPGQGLQFLFEYFSETQRNKGNFPGRFSGRQFSNSRSEMNVSTLELGDSALYLCASFTAGEQFFGPGTRLTVL.

This chain joins TRBV5-1 and TRBJ2-1; 10 bases map to TRBD2. V trimming: 0 bases; J trimming: 5 bases; junction bases outside the gene matches: 5. Germline assignment: CDR1 SGHRS and CDR2 YFSETQ. The CDR3 has 16 residues. The CDR3 loop reads CASSLASGRRDNEQFF. The CDR3 nucleotides read TGCGCCAGCAGCTTGGCTAGCGGGAGACGGGACAATGAGCAGTTCTTC. Filled out from reference TRBV5-1 and TRBJ2-1, the complete variable domain reads KAGVTQTPRYLIKTRGQQVTLSCSPISGHRSVSWYQQTPGQGLQFLFEYFSETQRNKGNFPGRFSGRQFSNSRSEMNVSTLELGDSALYLCASSLASGRRDNEQFFGPGTRLTVL.

The V and J genes are TRBV5-6 and TRBJ1-5, with D unresolved. V was pared by 3 bases and J by 0 bases, with 10 bases between. Germline lookup yields CDR1 SGHDT and CDR2 YYEEEE. CDR3 length: 15 residues. CDR3 coding DNA: TGTGCCAGCAGCTCCTTCGGGGTTAGCAATCAGCCCCAGCATTTT. Translating gives CASSSFGVSNQPQHF.

This clone was seen just once. The gene calls are TRBV7-2 and TRBJ1-2; a weak D match, TRBD1 (6 bases). This CDR3 contains 14 residues. Germline V gene data show CDR1 as SGHTA and CDR2 as FQGNSA. The V end lost 5 bases, the J end lost 2 bases, and 12 bases lay between the germline ends. CDR3 sequence (DNA): TGTGCCAGCAGCCCCGACAGGACGAACTATGGCTACACCTTC. Translating it yields CASSPDRTNYGYTF. Combining the CDR3 with reference TRBV7-2 and TRBJ1-2 gives the whole variable domain GAGVSQSPSNKVTEKGKDVELRCDPISGHTALYWYRQSLGQGLEFLIYFQGNSAPDKSGLPSDRFSAERTGGSVSTLTIQRTQQEDSAVYLCASSPDRTNYGYTFGSGTRLTVV.

This rearrangement joins TRBV5-1 to TRBJ1-2; tentative D call: TRBD1 (6 bases). The germline gives CDR1 SGHRS, CDR2 YFSETQ. V was clipped by 0 bases and J by 6 bases, with 15 bases between them. The CDR3 totals 15 residues. The CDR3 here is CASSLASGVYDGYTF. CDR3 DNA: TGCGCCAGCAGCTTGGCGTCAGGGGTATACGATGGCTACACCTTC. The variable domain in full, completed from reference TRBV5-1 and TRBJ1-2, reads KAGVTQTPRYLIKTRGQQVTLSCSPISGHRSVSWYQQTPGQGLQFLFEYFSETQRNKGNFPGRFSGRQFSNSRSEMNVSTLELGDSALYLCASSLASGVYDGYTFGSGTRLTVV.

This chain links TRBV10-3 with TRBJ1-2; 8 bases line up with TRBD1. The V and J ends lost 10 bases and 5 bases, in that order; junction bases with no gene match: 12. The CDR3 consists of 14 residues. Germline loops: CDR1 ENHRY, CDR2 SYGVKD. The CDR3 protein is CANAGQDDGYGYTF. For the CDR3, the DNA is TGTGCCAACGCGGGACAGGACGACGGGTATGGCTACACCTTC.

The chain couples TRBV4-1 to TRBJ1-5; D not resolved. CDR1 and CDR2 (germline): MGHRA, YSYEKL. CDR3 length: 14 amino acids. The germline V and J ends were trimmed by 1 base and 3 bases, with 7 bases remaining between them. CDR3 nucleotide sequence: TGCGCCAGCAGCCAAGGAGGGAACAATCAGCCCCAGCATTTT. This sequence encodes CASSQGGNNQPQHF.

This clone was found a few times. The rearrangement uses TRBV6-2 or TRBV6-3 and TRBJ2-6, with a possible D match to TRBD1 (6 bases). CDR1 MNHEY and CDR2 SVGEGT come from the germline V gene. Trimming took off 0 bases at V and 2 bases at J, with 8 bases between the two ends. The CDR3 consists of 16 residues. This chain's CDR3 is CASSYSRTAGANVLTF. In nucleotides, the CDR3 is TGTGCCAGCAGTTACTCGAGGACAGCTGGGGCCAACGTCCTGACTTTC.

The chain has TRBV9 and TRBJ2-1; D gene uncertain. With 4 bases removed from V and 6 bases from J, the gap between germline ends came to 11 bases. Germline V gene data show CDR1 as SGDLS and CDR2 as YYNGEE. The CDR3 loop spans 13 amino acids. The CDR3 loop is CASSPPLLNEQFF. The DNA for the CDR3 is TGTGCCAGCAGCCCCCCACTCCTCAATGAGCAGTTCTTC.

The V gene is TRBV19, the J gene TRBJ1-5, with 7 bases that match TRBD1. In germline, CDR1 is LNHDA, CDR2 SQIVND (reference sequence). V gave up 5 bases and J gave up 4 bases; unmatched junction bases: 17. CDR3 length: 18 amino acids. The CDR3 loop is CASSQQIRGKWGNQPQHF. DNA of the CDR3: TGTGCCAGTAGTCAACAAATCAGGGGGAAGTGGGGAAATCAGCCCCAGCATTTT.

CDR3 in DNA: TGCGCCAGCAGCTTGGAGCCTAGCGGGATCTACAATGAGCAGTTCTTC. This translates into CASSLEPSGIYNEQFF. The chain couples TRBV5-1 to TRBJ2-1; 9 bases map to TRBD2. The CDR3 length is 16 residues. V shed 0 bases, J shed 3 bases, and the junction held 4 bases outside the gene matches. Looked up from germline, CDR1 is SGHRS and CDR2 is YFSETQ. The whole variable domain, remainder taken from reference TRBV5-1 and TRBJ2-1, is KAGVTQTPRYLIKTRGQQVTLSCSPISGHRSVSWYQQTPGQGLQFLFEYFSETQRNKGNFPGRFSGRQFSNSRSEMNVSTLELGDSALYLCASSLEPSGIYNEQFFGPGTRLTVL.

This chain joins TRBV5-1 and TRBJ2-1, with 8 bases lining up with TRBD2. The V gene end was trimmed by 5 bases and the J gene end by 8 bases; junction bases not matched to a gene: 9. Germline CDR1 reads SGHRS; CDR2 reads YFSETQ. CDR3 length: 14 residues. The DNA of the CDR3 is TGCGCCAGCAGTAGCGGGACGGAGGCCGATGAGCAGTTCTTC. As protein: CASSSGTEADEQFF.

In its sample, this clone was seen once. The J gene is TRBJ1-3, the V gene TRBV18; D not resolved. Between the trimmed V and J ends, which lost 5 bases and 4 bases, there was a span of 15 bases. Germline loops: CDR1 KGHSH, CDR2 LQKENI. This CDR3 has 15 amino acids. The CDR3 reads CASSDLAGPGNTIYF. DNA of the CDR3: TGTGCCAGCTCAGACCTGGCAGGTCCCGGAAACACCATATATTTT.

The chain recombines TRBV5-1 with TRBJ2-7, with 7 positions matching TRBD1. CDR1 is SGHRS, CDR2 YFSETQ, per germline. This CDR3 has 15 residues. Germline trimming cut 4 bases from V and 7 bases from J; bases unmatched to any gene: 14. The CDR3 region is CASSKDRSPHSEQYF. The CDR3 nucleotides are TGCGCCAGCAGCAAGGACAGGTCCCCCCACTCGGAGCAGTACTTC.

The rearrangement uses TRBV7-3 and TRBJ1-1; the D is unclear. V was clipped by 5 bases and J by 1 base, with 8 bases between them. The CDR3 has 13 amino acids. CDR1 is SGHTA, CDR2 FQGTGA, per germline. CDR3 sequence (DNA): TGTGCCAGCAGCCTAGCGAAGAACACTGAAGCTTTCTTT. It encodes CASSLAKNTEAFF.

V gene TRBV7-2 combines with J gene TRBJ2-2, with TRBD2 matching 8 bases. V lost 3 bases to trimming and J lost 7 bases; unmatched junction nucleotides: 7. Germline V lookup: CDR1 SGHTA, CDR2 FQGNSA. The CDR3 extends over 15 amino acids. CDR3 coding DNA: TGTGCCAGCAGCTTGACTAGCGTAGTACTCGGGGAGCTGTTTTTT. It is translated as CASSLTSVVLGELFF.

On this clone: At the DNA level, this CDR3 is encoded by other sequences in the same sample as well. The chain has TRBV19 and TRBJ1-1; 9 nucleotides agree with TRBD1. After removal of 3 bases from V and 3 bases from J, the junction contained 2 bases not matched to a gene. The length of the CDR3 is 14 residues. Per the germline V gene, CDR1 is LNHDA and CDR2 is SQIVND (reference sequence). CDR3 coding DNA: TGTGCCAGTAGTATCGGACAGGGGTACACTGAAGCTTTCTTT. The encoded protein is CASSIGQGYTEAFF.

The CDR3 DNA follows: TGCAGCGTTGAAGGGCGGGAACGTAGCGGGGAGCTGTTTTTT. Residues: CSVEGRERSGELFF. The chain employs TRBV29-1 and TRBJ2-2; tentatively, D is TRBD2 (6 bases). The V end was cut by 1 base, the J end by 7 bases, with 13 bases between. The CDR3 runs to 14 residues. Germline CDR1 reads SQVTM; CDR2 reads ANQGSEA.

This clone occurred once. V gene TRBV28 combines with J gene TRBJ2-1, with 9 bases matching TRBD2. The germline CDR1 and CDR2 sequences are MDHEN and SYDVKM. The V and J ends lost 7 bases and 7 bases, in that order; junction bases with no gene match: 8. CDR3 length: 14 amino acids. This chain's CDR3 is CASNGREGLNEQFF. CDR3 DNA: TGTGCCAGCAATGGGCGGGAGGGCCTAAATGAGCAGTTCTTC.

CDR3 nucleotide sequence: TGTGCCAGCAGCCTACCCCTAGCGGGAGTGGAGGCCGGGGAGCTGTTTTTT. It encodes CASSLPLAGVEAGELFF. This chain joins TRBV6-2 or TRBV6-3 and TRBJ2-2; 10 bases are shared with TRBD2. Germline assignment: CDR1 MNHEY and CDR2 SVGEGT. Losses at the gene ends were 6 bases for V and 6 bases for J; bases not matched to a gene: 13. The CDR3 sequence is 17 residues long.

There are a few counts of this clone. This chain connects TRBV6-5 to TRBJ1-2; TRBD1 might be the D (6 bases). Trimming shortened V by 4 bases and J by 8 bases, and 14 bases separated the two germline ends. The CDR3 has 13 residues. In germline, CDR1 is MNHEY, CDR2 SVGAGI. The CDR3 DNA reads as TGTGCCAGCAGTTCTACAGGGTCGGAGGGCTACACCTTC. It codes for CASSSTGSEGYTF.